The 11 T cell receptor beta chains in this list originate from one sample, sequenced in a study of post-analysis software for immune sequencing data (dated by TCRdb to about 2015). The study at large found these results: Patients showed significantly higher frequencies than controls for roughly 5 TRBV segments, among them TRBV5-6, TRBV5-1 and TRBV20-1.

Library preparation employed PCR. This sample was sequenced with an Illumina HiSeq 2500. To reduce PCR and sequencing biases, unique molecular identifiers were incorporated into the TCR beta cDNA libraries. The public reads were reprocessed in TCRdb via fastp at Q25 and MiXCR, keeping in-frame beta chains. Rows are combined by CDR3 protein, so each entry shows the most common genes and DNA. The sample profile shows hundreds of thousands of distinct CDR3 sequences; 55% to 60% of them were found once. The ten largest clones represent approximately 10% of the sample. Antigen specificity for these receptors is unknown. Sequencing was performed on blood. Receptor source: a girl aged 2 to 9 with multiple sclerosis.

The V call is TRBV7-9, the J call TRBJ1-1; maybe TRBD1 (6 bases). The germline V and J ends were trimmed by 4 bases and 3 bases, with 15 bases remaining between them. This CDR3 region has 15 residues. Germline V gene lookup returns CDR1 SEHNR and CDR2 FQNEAQ (reference sequence). The CDR3 sequence is CASSWGWAGDTEAFF. DNA for the CDR3: TGTGCCAGCAGCTGGGGGTGGGCAGGGGACACTGAAGCTTTCTTT.

This chain connects TRBV6-5 to TRBJ2-1, with 9 bases aligning to TRBD2. The CDR3 runs 14 residues. The V and J ends lost 2 bases and 9 bases, in that order; junction bases with no gene match: 5. Germline CDR1 MNHEY, CDR2 SVGAGI. CDR3 coding DNA: TGTGCCAGCAGTTACGTGGGACTAGCTGCTGAGCAGTTCTTC. Translating gives CASSYVGLAAEQFF.

The CDR3 sequence: CASSYDRGRSGANVLTF. The DNA of the CDR3 is TGTGCCAGCAGTTACGACAGGGGGAGGTCTGGGGCCAACGTCCTGACTTTC. This rearrangement joins TRBV6-5 to TRBJ2-6; 9 bases match TRBD1. V gave up 2 bases and J gave up 1 base; unmatched junction bases: 3. Per germline, CDR1 MNHEY and CDR2 SVGAGI. The length of the CDR3 is 17 residues.

The CDR3 loop reads CASRWTSGENEQFF. CDR3 nucleotides: TGTGCCAGCAGATGGACTAGCGGGGAGAATGAGCAGTTCTTC. The chain carries TRBV6-5 and TRBJ2-1, with 12 bases aligning to TRBD2. Trimming cost V 6 bases and J 7 bases; bases outside gene matches: 4. This CDR3 has 14 amino acids. Germline CDR1 MNHEY, CDR2 SVGAGI.

The chain carries TRBV12-3 or TRBV12-4 and TRBJ1-4; 12 nucleotides line up with TRBD1. The CDR3 sequence is 15 residues long. Unmatched junction bases numbered 7, after V lost 6 bases and J lost 8 bases. The CDR3 sequence: CASSPGTGGAEKLFF. CDR3 DNA sequence: TGTGCCAGCAGCCCAGGGACAGGGGGCGCCGAAAAACTGTTTTTT.

This clonotype has more than one count but fewer than ten. The CDR3 nucleotides are TGCAGCGTTGAAGGGGGGGAGCAAGAGACCCAGTACTTC. Translating gives CSVEGGEQETQYF. J is TRBJ2-5 and V is TRBV29-1, with D perhaps TRBD2 (6 bases). V was clipped by 1 base and J by 2 bases, with 8 bases between them. There are 13 residues in the CDR3. The germline CDR1 and CDR2 sequences are SQVTM and ANQGSEA.

The chain recombines TRBV10-2 with TRBJ2-1, with D perhaps matching TRBD2 (5 bases). The J call is in doubt because the DNA end fits TRBJ2-7 better. There are 14 residues in the CDR3. CDR1 and CDR2 (germline): WSHSY, SAAADI. Here the CDR3 DNA reads TGCGCCAGCACTCCGGGCGAGGGAAGGAACGAGCAGTACTTC. It specifies CASTPGEGRNEQYF.

The chain carries TRBV7-2 and TRBJ2-1; D may be TRBD2 (7 bases). Germline V lookup: CDR1 SGHTA, CDR2 FQGNSA. V lost 4 bases, J lost 2 bases, and 15 bases lay in between. The CDR3 is made up of 16 amino acids. In DNA form, the CDR3 reads TGTGCCAGCAGCTGGACCTCGGGGGGCCCCTACAATGAGCAGTTCTTC. Amino acids: CASSWTSGGPYNEQFF.

This clonotype was found a few times. The genes are TRBV24-1 and TRBJ2-1; TRBD1 agrees at 7 bases. The CDR3 runs to 13 residues. The V gene end was trimmed by 4 bases and the J gene end by 11 bases; junction bases not matched to a gene: 7. Looked up from germline, CDR1 is KGHDR and CDR2 is SFDVKD. The CDR3 DNA reads as TGTGCCACCAGTGACCCCGAGACAGGGAAGCAGTTCTTC. It yields the protein CATSDPETGKQFF.

The chain links TRBV7-9 to TRBJ1-1, with TRBD1 as a possible D gene (5 bases). V was trimmed by 7 bases and J by 1 base, leaving 16 bases between them. The CDR3 has 15 residues. CDR1 is SEHNR, CDR2 FQNEAQ, per germline (reference sequence). Written as DNA, the CDR3 is TGTGCCAGCACCCGGGCGGAGGGGCGGAACACTGAAGCTTTCTTT. Translated: CASTRAEGRNTEAFF.

V is TRBV12-3 or TRBV12-4 and J is TRBJ2-4, with D possibly being TRBD2 (7 bases). This CDR3 region has 17 residues. Trimming took 5 bases from V and 1 from J, leaving 18 bases between them. CDR3 region: CASSASRGGLAKNIQYF. The CDR3 DNA sequence: TGTGCCAGCAGTGCCTCAAGGGGGGGGCTGGCCAAAAACATTCAGTACTTC.